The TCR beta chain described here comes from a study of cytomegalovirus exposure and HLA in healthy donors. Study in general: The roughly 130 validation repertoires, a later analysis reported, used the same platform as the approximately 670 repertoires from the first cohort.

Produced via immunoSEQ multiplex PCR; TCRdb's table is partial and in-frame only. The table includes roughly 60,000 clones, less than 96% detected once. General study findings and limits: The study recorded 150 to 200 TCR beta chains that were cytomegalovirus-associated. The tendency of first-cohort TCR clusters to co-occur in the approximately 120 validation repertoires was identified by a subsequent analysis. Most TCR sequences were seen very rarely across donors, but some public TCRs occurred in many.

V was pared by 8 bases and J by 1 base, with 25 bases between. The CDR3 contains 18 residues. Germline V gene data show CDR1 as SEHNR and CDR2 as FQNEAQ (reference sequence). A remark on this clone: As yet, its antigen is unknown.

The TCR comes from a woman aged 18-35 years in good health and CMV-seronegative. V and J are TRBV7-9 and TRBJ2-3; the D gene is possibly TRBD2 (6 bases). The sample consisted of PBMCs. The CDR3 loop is CASQLGRDWAERTDTQYF. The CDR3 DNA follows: TGTGCCAGCCAGCTTGGTCGGGACTGGGCGGAACGCACAGATACGCAGTATTTT.